This T cell receptor beta chain was retrieved from a study of CD8+ T cells in alopecia areata. Germline CDR1 SEHNR, CDR2 FQNEAQ (reference sequence). V was pared by 5 bases and J by 5 bases, with 16 bases between. This CDR3 region has 15 residues. Extracted RNA was reverse transcribed, and the resulting cDNA served as sequencing template. The protocol was immunoSEQ multiplex PCR, while the TCRdb copy is restricted to in-frame clones and leaves out a portion. The table lists fewer than 100,000 clones, around two fifths of them singletons. This clone was recorded a few times. The chain combines TRBV7-9 with TRBJ2-1; no reliable D call. Source material: CD4+ T cells sorted from blood. This clonotype was obtained from a human donor with alopecia areata. As DNA, the CDR3 is TGTGCCAGCAGCCCTCGACCCGAAAGGAACAATGAGCAGTTCTTC. Residues: CASSPRPERNNEQFF.